Below, one T cell receptor beta chain is given with its context. As yet, its antigen is unknown. This sample stems from a study of cytomegalovirus exposure and HLA in healthy donors. Study outcomes and limitations: The authors listed approximately 150 TCR beta chains as cytomegalovirus-associated.

The PCR used 60 Vbeta and 13 Jbeta primers. Assay: immunoSEQ multiplex PCR; the TCRdb copy retains only in-frame clones and omits some. The repertoire holds 55,000 to 75,000 clones, with around 80% as singletons. The CDR3 loop spans 12 amino acids. V was shortened by 3 bases and J by 10 bases, with 10 bases between the two germline ends. The germline gives CDR1 SNHLY, CDR2 FYNNEI. This receptor was taken from a girl under 18 in good health and CMV-seropositive. The sequencing sample was made of PBMCs. This chain uses TRBV2 with TRBJ1-5, with no clear D. CDR3 amino acids: CASSDSQDPQHF. The CDR3 DNA sequence: TGTGCCAGCAGTGACTCCCAGGATCCCCAGCATTTT.